This TCR beta chain was found in a study of cytomegalovirus exposure and HLA in healthy donors. The germline gives CDR1 MNHGY, CDR2 SAAAGT. V was trimmed by 5 bases and J by 6 bases, leaving 5 bases between them. This CDR3 is built from 10 residues. The table came from immunoSEQ multiplex PCR; TCRdb's copy has only in-frame clones and leaves some out. Found here are under 150,000 clones, roughly 86% of them singletons; the top ten hold under 9%. The sample comprised PBMCs. This chain joins TRBV6-8 and TRBJ2-7; no definite D call. The sequence derives from a man aged 18-30 years in good health and CMV-seropositive. The CDR3 reads CASSESEQYF. DNA of the CDR3: TGTGCCAGCAGTGAGTCCGAGCAGTACTTC.